This TCR beta chain was sequenced in a study of blood T cells in healthy people across ages (dated by TCRdb to the mid-2010s). In the study overall: In model experiments, template switching captured about one uniquely barcoded TCR beta cDNA molecule for every two T cells. To track age-related changes in TCR beta repertoire diversity, the study relied on deep sequencing normalized with unique cDNA molecular identifiers. Four age groups were formed from the donors: young (average approximately 15 years), middle-aged (around 39), aged (62) and long-lived (roughly 81). To avoid experimental bias, donors of different ages were spread randomly across the sequencing lanes. For two donors (one aged 18 to 30 and one aged 80 or older), the study analyzed two additional independent replicas of 1 million unique cDNA reads from the same blood draw.

The CDR3, from cysteine to phenylalanine, totals 10 residues. Only the CDR3 region is kept as DNA, spanning 30 bases read in frame from base 1. V is cut back by 7 bases and J by 10 bases, with 2 bases in the junction unmatched. Sequences DFQATT (CDR1) and SNEGSKA (CDR2) are obtained from the germline V gene (reference sequence). The investigation overall reported the following: Compared with the aged group, the long-lived group had more naive CD4+ T cells, fewer expanded clones and increased TCR diversity, suggesting age selection. Observed TCR beta diversity correlated strongly with the percentage of naive T cells measured by flow cytometry. Estimates of total diversity based on one million sequenced T cells were regarded as lower bounds and as underestimates. The CMV infection status of donors was not known, potentially confounding age-related changes in expanded clonotypes. Since profiling was done on bulk unsorted PBMCs, naive and antigen-experienced compartments could not be conclusively compared. As age increased, observed TCR beta diversity per million T cells dropped in a roughly linear way, and a significant reduction was already evident by age 40.

This clonotype occurred a few times. The specificity of this receptor is unknown. No much larger clonotype is one base removed from it; base qualities were not supplied. Receptor libraries were prepared by 5' RACE. Sequencing used an Illumina HiSeq 2500. The second PCR ran for roughly 6 to 11 cycles and used a J-beta primer mix along with a sample-barcoded 5' primer. A unique molecular identifier was introduced onto each TCR beta cDNA molecule by a template-switch 5' adaptor carrying 12 random nucleotides. At least 2.5 million CDR3-containing paired-end reads were obtained from each sample. The Mint cDNA synthesis kit, primed by a TRBC-specific oligonucleotide, was used to synthesize first-strand cDNA from all RNA. All cDNA was treated with uracil-DNA glycosylase and then went through a first 18-cycle PCR with the universal primers M1SS and BC2_uni_R. The published analysis was carried out like this. Each sample was normalized by randomly selecting 1 million high-quality reads, each carrying a distinct molecular identifier. Reads with shared molecular identifiers were discarded instead of being binned into consensus sequences. MiTCR, run with a Q25 quality threshold and the strictest error-elimination algorithm, handled CDR3 identification, clonotype clustering and error correction. Lower-bound total TCR beta diversity was estimated with a nonparametric unseen species model using Euler transformation. TCRdb applied fastp at Q25 and MiXCR to the public reads, then kept only in-frame beta chains. Each CDR3 protein gets just one entry, which takes the most common genes and DNA from the rows behind it. These V and J calls rely on TCRdb rather than the paper's analysis. Within this sample are a few hundred thousand distinct CDR3 sequences, with about 52% of them counted one time only. The ten largest account for around 50% of the sample.

The donors were a few dozen Caucasian individuals from Russia, aged 6 to 90 years, who were systemically healthy. Around 10 milliliters of peripheral blood were drawn from each donor into EDTA-treated Vacutainer tubes. Ficoll-Paque density-gradient centrifugation was used to isolate PBMCs, with at least 7 million per sample. Trizol reagent was used to extract total RNA from PBMCs, with at least 6 micrograms per sample. For every donor, an aliquot of PBMCs went through flow cytometry to measure the percentages of naive CD45RAhigh/CD27high T cells. The TCR sequence derives from a man in his 60s in good health. Sequenced input: blood. The sequence links TRBV20-1 to TRBJ2-1; TRBD2 aligns with 9 central bases. The DNA sequence is as follows: TGCAGTGTTAGCGGGAGCGAGCAGTTCTTC. Its product reads: CSVSGSEQFF.